Listed below are T cell receptor beta chains from one sample, sequenced in a study of T cells in Graves' hyperthyroidism and ophthalmopathy. TCRdb passed the multiplex PCR reads through MiXCR, listing each CDR3 protein once. The sample lists 500,000 to 650,000 distinct CDR3 sequences, less than 20% seen once, with 47% in the top ten. Material: blood. These receptors all stem from a man aged 35-49 years with Graves' ophthalmopathy. Each CDR3 is given with its conserved first and last residue. A D gene is named only where the DNA matches it firmly. Clone size is given for some rows only: seen once, a few or many times, or a class if the clone is expanded.

V	size	D	J	CDR3	DNA
TRBV7-9	few	TRBD1	TRBJ1-2	CASSFFRGAYGYTF	TGTGCCAGCAGCTTTTTCAGGGGGGCCTATGGCTACACCTTC
TRBV6-2/TRBV6-3	NA	TRBD1	TRBJ2-7	CASSVLGQGAGEQYF	TGTGCCAGCAGTGTTTTGGGACAGGGGGCTGGCGAGCAGTACTTC
TRBV5-1	many	NA	TRBJ2-7	CASSQPWDGSYEQYF	TGCGCCAGCAGCCAGCCTTGGGACGGCTCCTACGAGCAGTACTTC
TRBV20-1	many	TRBD2	TRBJ2-5	CSARVVLAGETQYF	TGCAGTGCTAGAGTGGTACTAGCGGGAGAGACCCAGTACTTC
TRBV20-1	few	NA	TRBJ1-6	CSARDRGTNNPPLHF	TGCAGTGCTAGAGATCGGGGGACAAATAATCCACCCCTCCACTTT
TRBV19	NA	TRBD2	TRBJ2-1	CASSVTGGLIEQFF	TGTGCCAGTAGTGTCACGGGGGGGCTGATTGAGCAGTTCTTC
TRBV30	NA	NA	TRBJ2-1	CAWSVLKHNEQFF	TGTGCCTGGAGTGTACTGAAACACAATGAGCAGTTCTTC
TRBV10-3	many	NA	TRBJ2-7	CAISETGRPPEQYF	TGTGCCATCAGTGAAACCGGACGTCCCCCCGAGCAGTACTTC
TRBV19	NA	TRBD2	TRBJ2-1	CASRLAGRPYNEQFF	TGTGCCAGTCGACTAGCGGGGAGACCTTACAATGAGCAGTTCTTC
TRBV20-1	few	NA	TRBJ2-2	CSASENTGELFF	TGCAGTGCTAGTGAAAACACCGGGGAGCTGTTTTTT
TRBV10-3	few	TRBD2	TRBJ2-3	CAIKGRAEGDTQYF	TGTGCCATCAAAGGGAGGGCAGAAGGAGATACGCAGTATTTT
TRBV5-1	NA	NA	TRBJ2-5	CASSLAEGGETQYF	TGCGCCAGCAGCTTGGCCGAGGGGGGAGAGACCCAGTACTTC
TRBV12-3/TRBV12-4	NA	TRBD1	TRBJ2-5	CASSFEGAWGETQYF	TGTGCCAGCAGTTTCGAGGGGGCGTGGGGCGAGACCCAGTACTTC
TRBV27	NA	NA	TRBJ2-7	CASSHSTGEAYEQYF	TGTGCCAGCTCCCACTCTACGGGAGAGGCGTACGAGCAGTACTTC
TRBV5-1	few	NA	TRBJ2-1	CASSLAPTGITYNEQFF	TGCGCCAGCAGCTTGGCCCCCACAGGCATAACCTACAATGAGCAGTTCTTC
TRBV30	NA	TRBD1	TRBJ1-5	CAWTPKGANQPQHF	TGTGCCTGGACGCCCAAGGGGGCTAATCAGCCCCAGCATTTT
TRBV5-4	NA	TRBD2	TRBJ2-7	CASSSGGGPMDEQYF	TGTGCCAGCAGCAGTGGCGGGGGACCAATGGACGAGCAGTACTTC
TRBV6-5	NA	NA	TRBJ1-3	CASSYSSGPPRSIGNTIYF	TGTGCCAGCAGTTACTCATCAGGGCCTCCACGGTCGATCGGAAACACCATATATTTT
TRBV7-8	many	TRBD1	TRBJ2-7	CASKGRDRSYEQYF	TGTGCCAGCAAGGGTCGGGACAGATCCTACGAGCAGTACTTC
TRBV4-3	few	TRBD1	TRBJ2-7	CVRGPRGRREYEQYF	TGCGTCCGAGGACCCAGGGGGCGGAGGGAATACGAGCAGTACTTC
TRBV14	NA	NA	TRBJ1-6	CASSQALGGNSPLHF	TGTGCCAGCAGCCAAGCGTTGGGAGGCAATTCACCCCTCCACTTT
TRBV4-1	NA	NA	TRBJ1-1	CASSQDRTGSTEAFF	TGCGCCAGCAGCCAAGATAGGACGGGGTCCACTGAAGCTTTCTTT
TRBV13	many	NA	TRBJ1-1	CASSPHAGGNTEAFF	TGTGCCAGCAGCCCGCACGCGGGGGGGAACACTGAAGCTTTCTTT
TRBV29-1	NA	NA	TRBJ2-5	CSVDQGETQYF	TGCAGCGTTGATCAAGGGGAGACCCAGTACTTC
TRBV15	NA	TRBD1	TRBJ2-2	CATSIGQGNTGELFF	TGTGCCACCAGCATAGGACAGGGAAACACCGGGGAGCTGTTTTTT
TRBV18	many	NA	TRBJ2-5	CASSHDRPEETQYF	TGTGCCAGCTCCCACGACAGACCCGAAGAGACCCAGTACTTC
TRBV2	many	NA	TRBJ2-1	CASSEVLPDEQFF	TGTGCCAGCAGTGAAGTGCTCCCGGATGAGCAGTTCTTC
TRBV12-3/TRBV12-4	many	TRBD1	TRBJ1-1	CASSWEGAPRRNTEAFF	TGTGCCAGCAGCTGGGAGGGGGCTCCCCGTAGGAACACTGAAGCTTTCTTT
TRBV5-1	NA	NA	TRBJ1-3	CASSLASQGGNTIYF	TGCGCCAGCAGCTTGGCCAGCCAGGGCGGGAACACCATATATTTT
TRBV5-1	many	TRBD1	TRBJ2-7	CASSATGTGGPYEQYF	TGCGCCAGCAGCGCTACCGGGACAGGGGGCCCCTACGAGCAGTACTTC
TRBV29-1	NA	NA	TRBJ1-1	CSVVPSSEAFF	TGCAGCGTTGTACCCAGCTCCGAAGCTTTCTTT
TRBV7-3	few	NA	TRBJ2-1	CASSPQGHEQFF	TGTGCCAGCAGCCCTCAGGGGCACGAGCAGTTCTTC
TRBV9	NA	NA	TRBJ1-1	CASSGDGGAEAFF	TGTGCCAGCAGCGGGGACGGGGGCGCTGAAGCTTTCTTT
TRBV5-1	NA	TRBD1	TRBJ1-2	CASSFTGVDGYTF	TGCGCCAGCAGCTTTACAGGGGTTGATGGCTACACCTTC
TRBV7-6	few	TRBD2	TRBJ2-3	CASSPLAGVPDTQYF	TGTGCCAGCAGCCCTCTAGCGGGAGTGCCAGATACGCAGTATTTT
TRBV11-2	few	NA	TRBJ2-2	CASSLGRGTGELSF	TGTGCCAGCAGCTTAGGCAGGGGCACCGGGGAGCTGTCTTTT
TRBV4-1	NA	NA	TRBJ2-3	CASSPRLTGEEDTQYF	TGCGCCAGCAGCCCACGTCTAACAGGGGAGGAAGATACGCAGTATTTT
TRBV7-7	few	NA	TRBJ2-5	CASSLSTFQETQYF	TGTGCTAGCAGCCTCTCCACGTTCCAAGAGACCCAGTACTTC
TRBV12-5	few	NA	TRBJ2-7	CASGLVVGGSYEQYF	TGTGCTAGTGGTTTGGTCGTAGGCGGCTCCTACGAGCAGTACTTC
TRBV28	many	NA	TRBJ1-5	CASSFSGVGNQPQHF	TGTGCCAGCAGTTTTTCGGGAGTAGGCAATCAGCCCCAGCATTTT
TRBV18	NA	NA	TRBJ2-1	CASSSTETAFNEQFF	TGTGCCAGCTCCTCAACCGAGACAGCCTTCAATGAGCAGTTCTTC
TRBV10-3	NA	TRBD1	TRBJ1-1	CAISDPGQGVTEAFF	TGTGCCATCAGTGACCCGGGACAGGGGGTCACTGAAGCTTTCTTT
TRBV4-1	few	NA	TRBJ2-7	CASSQEDGLLYEQYF	TGCGCCAGCAGCCAGGAGGATGGCCTTCTCTACGAGCAGTACTTC
TRBV19	NA	TRBD1	TRBJ2-3	CASSMGDRERHTQYF	TGTGCCAGTAGTATGGGGGACAGGGAGCGCCATACGCAGTATTTT
TRBV24-1	few	TRBD1	TRBJ2-1	CATSDLRTGGSYNEQFF	TGTGCCACCAGTGATTTGCGGACAGGGGGCTCCTACAATGAGCAGTTCTTC
TRBV11-2	many	TRBD2	TRBJ2-5	CASSFLLAGVETQYF	TGTGCCAGCAGCTTTCTACTAGCGGGAGTCGAGACCCAGTACTTC
TRBV20-1	NA	TRBD2	TRBJ2-7	CSAIGLAGAEDEQYF	TGCAGTGCTATAGGACTAGCGGGGGCGGAGGACGAGCAGTACTTC
TRBV14	few	TRBD2	TRBJ2-1	CASRENSGSLYEQFF	TGTGCCAGCAGAGAGAACAGCGGGAGTTTGTATGAGCAGTTCTTC
TRBV10-3	many	NA	TRBJ2-7	CAISPGTSNYEQYF	TGTGCCATCAGTCCAGGGACTTCGAACTACGAGCAGTACTTC
TRBV5-1	many	NA	TRBJ2-1	CASSLGYGLDYNEQFF	TGCGCCAGCAGCTTGGGCTACGGACTCGACTACAATGAGCAGTTCTTC
TRBV4-1	many	NA	TRBJ1-4	CASSQDGVRSNEKLFF	TGCGCCAGCAGCCAAGATGGAGTCAGATCTAATGAAAAACTGTTTTTT
TRBV5-1	NA	NA	TRBJ1-1	CASSALTTRLEAFF	TGCGCCAGCAGCGCCCTGACTACCCGACTTGAAGCTTTCTTT